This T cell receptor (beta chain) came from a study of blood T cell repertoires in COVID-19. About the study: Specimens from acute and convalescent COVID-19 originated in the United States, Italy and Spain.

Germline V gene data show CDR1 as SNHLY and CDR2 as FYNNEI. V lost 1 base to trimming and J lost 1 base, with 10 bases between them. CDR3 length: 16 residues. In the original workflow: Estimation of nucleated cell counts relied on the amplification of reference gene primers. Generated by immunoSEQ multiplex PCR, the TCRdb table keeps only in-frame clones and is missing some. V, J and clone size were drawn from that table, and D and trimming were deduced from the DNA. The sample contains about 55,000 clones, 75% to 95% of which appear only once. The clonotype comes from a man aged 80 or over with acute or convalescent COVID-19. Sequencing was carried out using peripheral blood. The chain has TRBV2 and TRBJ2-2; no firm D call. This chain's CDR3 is CASSEVRLQNTGELFF. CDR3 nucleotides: TGTGCCAGCAGTGAAGTGCGACTTCAGAACACCGGGGAGCTGTTTTTT.